This entry lists 14 T cell receptor beta chains sequenced from one sample in a study of cytomegalovirus exposure and HLA in healthy donors. A multiplex PCR was run with 60 Vbeta primers and 13 Jbeta primers. The assay was immunoSEQ multiplex PCR, and TCRdb's table has in-frame clones only and misses some. This repertoire includes around 200,000 clones. The sequenced sample consisted of PBMCs. These receptors originate from a woman under 30 in good health and CMV-seropositive.

The rearrangement uses TRBV30 and TRBJ1-1, with TRBD1 matching over 7 bases. The CDR3 has 15 residues. Per the germline V gene, CDR1 is GTSNPN and CDR2 is SVGIG (reference sequence). The ends lost 2 bases at V and 0 bases at J; junction bases unmatched: 6. Here the CDR3 reads CAWSYRGLMNTEAFF. CDR3 DNA: TGTGCCTGGAGTTACAGGGGACTTATGAACACTGAAGCTTTCTTT.

The rearrangement uses TRBV7-2 and TRBJ2-2; 8 nucleotides align to TRBD2. The junction had 12 bases not matched to a gene; V was cut back by 5 bases and J by 7 bases. CDR3 length: 16 residues. Germline-derived CDR1 and CDR2 are SGHTA and FQGNSA. For the CDR3, the DNA is TGTGCCAGCAGCGCCCATAGCGGGAACCTGGGCGGGGAGCTGTTTTTT. It encodes CASSAHSGNLGGELFF.

The chain is built from TRBV27 and TRBJ2-5; TRBD2 matches at 10 bases. This CDR3 spans 16 amino acids. CDR1 and CDR2 (germline): MNHEY, SMNVEV (reference sequence). Trimming at V came to 2 bases and at J to 4 bases, leaving 7 bases not matched to a gene. The chain's CDR3 is CASSLVAGGRGETQYF. For the CDR3, the DNA is TGTGCCAGCAGTTTAGTAGCGGGGGGCAGGGGAGAGACCCAGTACTTC.

The genes are TRBV2 and TRBJ1-1; 8 bases fit TRBD1. This CDR3 spans 13 amino acids. Germline CDR1 and CDR2: SNHLY and FYNNEI. V lost 2 bases, J lost 5 bases, and 1 base stayed unmatched. Here the CDR3 DNA reads TGTGCCAGCAGTGAACGACAGGGGACTGAAGCTTTCTTT. This encodes CASSERQGTEAFF.

The gene calls are TRBV18 and TRBJ1-1; 12 bases are shared with TRBD1. This CDR3 has 16 amino acids. The germline V gene encodes CDR1 KGHSH and CDR2 LQKENI. V dropped 6 bases and J dropped 2; count of bases not matched to a gene: 7. CDR3 amino acids: CASSPRDRGPNTEAFF. The CDR3 DNA is TGTGCCAGCTCCCCTCGGGACAGGGGGCCAAACACTGAAGCTTTCTTT.

V and J are TRBV4-3 and TRBJ1-2; a possible D gene is TRBD1 (5 bases). This CDR3 is 13 amino acids long. Germline lookup yields CDR1 LGHNA and CDR2 YSLEER. V lost 1 base to trimming and J lost 8 bases, with 11 bases between them. CDR3: CASSQGQGIGYTF. As DNA, the CDR3 is TGCGCCAGCAGCCAAGGCCAGGGAATAGGCTACACCTTC.

The rearrangement joins TRBV29-1 to TRBJ2-7; TRBD2 agrees at 11 bases. CDR1 is SQVTM and CDR2 is ANQGSEA in the germline V gene. Trimming at V came to 4 bases and at J to 5 bases, leaving 7 bases not matched to a gene. This CDR3 is built from 14 residues. This CDR3 reads CSVVTSGKFNEQYF. The CDR3 coding sequence is TGCAGCGTTGTGACTAGCGGGAAATTCAACGAGCAGTACTTC.

V usage is TRBV18 and J usage is TRBJ1-3; D is possibly TRBD1 (5 bases). This CDR3 has 16 amino acids. With 2 bases removed from V and 0 bases from J, the gap between germline ends came to 11 bases. Germline values: CDR1 KGHSH, CDR2 LQKENI. CDR3 nucleotide sequence: TGTGCCAGCTCACCATATTGGGGGGACTCTGGAAACACCATATATTTT. Translating it yields CASSPYWGDSGNTIYF.

This chain connects TRBV2 to TRBJ2-1; 7 nucleotides line up with TRBD1. The CDR3 is 12 residues long. Germline V gene lookup returns CDR1 SNHLY and CDR2 FYNNEI. V was pared by 10 bases and J by 4 bases, with 4 bases of the junction left unmatched. CDR3 DNA sequence: TGTGCCACACGGGACAGTTACAATGAGCAGTTCTTC. It encodes CATRDSYNEQFF.

V and J are TRBV7-2 and TRBJ2-1, with TRBD2 matching over 11 bases. This CDR3 has 16 amino acids. V shed 6 bases, J shed 5 bases, and the junction held 9 bases outside the gene matches. Germline V gene sequence: CDR1 SGHTA, CDR2 FQGNSA. CDR3 coding DNA: TGTGCCAGCAGGGCTCCGGGACTAGCGGTGAACAATGAGCAGTTCTTC. Protein sequence: CASRAPGLAVNNEQFF.

The chain has TRBV5-4 and TRBJ2-1, with 10 bases fitting TRBD2. Unmatched junction bases numbered 12, after V lost 2 bases and J lost 4 bases. Germline loops: CDR1 SGHNT, CDR2 YYREEE (reference sequence). The CDR3 contains 18 residues. DNA for the CDR3: TGTGCCAGCAGCTTAACCCCGCTAGCGGGAGTTTCGTACAATGAGCAGTTCTTC. This gives the protein CASSLTPLAGVSYNEQFF.

The genes are TRBV6-5 and TRBJ1-4; D may be TRBD1 (6 bases). Germline V CDR1 and CDR2: MNHEY, SVGAGI. Deletions cut 7 bases from V and 7 bases from J, with 19 bases between. The CDR3 has 15 amino acids. CDR3 coding DNA: TGTGCCAGCACAGACACCAGGGGAACGGCTGAAAAACTGTTTTTT. Its translation: CASTDTRGTAEKLFF.

V gene TRBV28 combines with J gene TRBJ2-7; 13 bases fit TRBD2. The length of the CDR3 is 15 residues. CDR1 is MDHEN, CDR2 SYDVKM, per germline. Trimming took 5 bases from V and 2 from J; bases not matched to a gene: 3. The CDR3 DNA reads as TGTGCCAGCAGTCTTGGACTAGCGGGAGCCTACGAGCAGTACTTC. Amino acid sequence: CASSLGLAGAYEQYF.

V and J are TRBV20-1 and TRBJ1-1; D uncertain. V lost 5 bases to trimming and J lost 1 base, with 5 bases between them. CDR1 is DFQATT, CDR2 SNEGSKA, per germline (reference sequence). The CDR3 length is 11 residues. The CDR3 coding sequence is TGCAGTGCTGGGAGGAACACTGAAGCTTTCTTT. It specifies CSAGRNTEAFF.